This T cell receptor (beta chain) was identified during a study of blood T cell repertoires in COVID-19. For the study at large: Spain, Italy and the United States supplied samples that represented acute and convalescent COVID-19. PBMCs, B-cell-depleted T cells, or T cells were the source of the cDNA or gDNA that made up the material.

In the source study's methods: How many nucleated cells were present was estimated from reference gene primer amplification. Clones were read by immunoSEQ multiplex PCR, and TCRdb kept only the in-frame ones, dropping some. V and J calls and clone size are as listed in that table; D and trimming were resolved from the DNA. The sample has around 280,000 clones; about 82% are singletons. The specimen sequenced was peripheral blood. The clonotype comes from a woman in her fifties or sixties with active or convalescent COVID-19.

CDR3 in DNA: TGTGCCAGTAGTATTCGAAGCGGGTGGGAGCAGTTCTTC. It is translated as CASSIRSGWEQFF. The chain recombines TRBV19 with TRBJ2-1, with D tentatively TRBD2 (6 bases). With 3 bases removed from V and 10 bases from J, the gap between germline ends came to 13 bases. Germline assignment: CDR1 LNHDA and CDR2 SQIVND (reference sequence). The CDR3 contains 13 residues.